This record covers a single T cell receptor (beta chain). Antigen unknown. This entry comes from a study of T cells after yellow fever vaccination. The overall study: Low-cell-number fractions underwent preparation using SMART-Seq v4 Ultra Low Input. Findings of the study overall: A large majority of primary-vaccination clones showed up again after the booster (about 97% CD4, around 90% CD8). Abundant clonotypes from the bulk population could get into FACS-sorted repertoires as contaminants.

The CDR3 covers 16 residues. The germline V gene encodes CDR1 LGHNA and CDR2 YSLEER. V lost 4 bases, J lost 4 bases, and 4 bases stayed unmatched. The study made its TCR cDNA through 5'RACE template switching. That step introduced a universal primer site along with UMIs. Each CDR3 protein is one row after TCRdb ran MiXCR on the 5' RACE reads. The table records about 430,000 distinct CDR3 sequences, 18% of them present only once. The V call is TRBV4-3, the J call TRBJ2-1, with 13 bases matching TRBD2. The material was PBMCs, obtained before the yellow fever booster vaccination. This receptor was obtained from a man younger than 30 who received the YFV17D yellow fever vaccine. The CDR3 here is CASSRQLAGGYNEQFF. In DNA form, the CDR3 reads TGCGCCAGCAGCCGCCAACTAGCGGGGGGGTACAATGAGCAGTTCTTC.